This TCR beta chain was found in a study of T cell repertoires in cytomegalovirus infection. As for the study in general: Recently identified HLA-C-restricted CMV epitopes were among the peptides used. Evidence of both CMV infection and a matching HLA type came from public TCR beta signatures.

TCRdb redid the calling of the reads with MiXCR, one entry per CDR3 protein. The sample yields about 770,000 distinct CDR3 sequences, about 27% seen once. Many counts were recorded for this clonotype. Its cognate antigen is unknown. The origin of this receptor is a human donor in good health (CMV status not recorded). Some clones in this sample may be carry-over from other donors' samples. The sample here was cultured CD8+ T cells from PBMCs, taken from culture after CMV antigen stimulation.

CDR3: CASSLALGGYEQYF. The DNA for the CDR3 is TGTGCCAGCAGCTTAGCGCTAGGGGGCTACGAGCAGTACTTC. V is TRBV7-6 and J is TRBJ2-7; perhaps TRBD1 as D (6 bases). V lost 0 bases and J lost 3, with 9 bases in between. Germline V CDR1 and CDR2: SGHVS, FNYEAQ. The CDR3 consists of 14 residues. The full variable domain, rest sourced from reference TRBV7-6 and TRBJ2-7, is GAGVSQSPRYKVTKRGQDVALRCDPISGHVSLYWYRQALGQGPEFLTYFNYEAQQDKSGLPNDRFSAERPEGSISTLTIQRTEQRDSAMYRCASSLALGGYEQYFGPGTRLTVT.